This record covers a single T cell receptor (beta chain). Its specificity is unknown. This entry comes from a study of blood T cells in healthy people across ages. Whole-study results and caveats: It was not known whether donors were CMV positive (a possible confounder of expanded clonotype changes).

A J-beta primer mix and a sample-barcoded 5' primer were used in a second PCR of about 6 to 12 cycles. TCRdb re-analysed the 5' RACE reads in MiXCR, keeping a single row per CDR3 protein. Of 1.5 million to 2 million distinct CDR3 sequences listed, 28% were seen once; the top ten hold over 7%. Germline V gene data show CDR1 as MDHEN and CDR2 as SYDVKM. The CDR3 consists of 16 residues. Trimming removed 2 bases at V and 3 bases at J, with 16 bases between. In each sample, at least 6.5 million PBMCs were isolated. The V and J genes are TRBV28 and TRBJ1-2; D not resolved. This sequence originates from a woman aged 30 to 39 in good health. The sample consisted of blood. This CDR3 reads CASSLSIGIIDYGYTF. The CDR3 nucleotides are TGTGCCAGCAGTTTAAGTATAGGGATTATAGACTATGGCTACACCTTC.